Listed here are 21 T cell receptor beta chains from one sample, sequenced in a study of T cell repertoires in cytomegalovirus infection. TCRdb called the reads again in MiXCR, with one record for every CDR3 protein. The sample consists of about 900,000 distinct CDR3 sequences, 30% to 40% of them appearing once. Which antigens these TCRs recognize remains unknown. Sample: cultured CD8+ T cells from PBMCs, taken from culture after CMV antigen stimulation. The origin of the receptors is a human donor in good health (CMV status not recorded). Some clones in this sample may be carry-over from other donors' samples.

V gene TRBV12-3 or TRBV12-4 combines with J gene TRBJ1-1, with unresolved D. This CDR3 region has 15 residues. V shed 3 bases and J shed 0 bases, with 11 bases lying between them. For the CDR3, the DNA is TGTGCCAGCAGTTTCCTCGACGTCATGAACACTGAAGCTTTCTTT. This codes for CASSFLDVMNTEAFF.

Only a few counts were recorded for this clonotype. The rearrangement uses TRBV20-1 and TRBJ2-5; no clear D gene. Germline lookup yields CDR1 DFQATT and CDR2 SNEGSKA (reference sequence). V was cut by 6 bases and J by 1 base, with 24 bases left in between. CDR3 length equals 17 residues. CDR3 sequence (DNA): TGCAGTGCCCCTTGGAGACTGGTTGAGTCGGGCCAAGAGACCCAGTACTTC. Its protein product is CSAPWRLVESGQETQYF.

This chain links TRBV27 with TRBJ1-5; no reliable D call. The V end lost 5 bases, the J end lost 0 bases, and 8 bases lay between the germline ends. This CDR3 is built from 14 residues. Germline loops: CDR1 MNHEY, CDR2 SMNVEV (reference sequence). The CDR3 nucleotides are TGTGCCAGCAGTAGTCTTTATAGCAATCAGCCCCAGCATTTT. This codes for CASSSLYSNQPQHF.

About this clonotype: An end of the junction does not agree with germline; a read error may underlie this. Here the CDR3 DNA reads TGTGCCGGTAGTATCCGACAGGGGGACACTGAAGCTTTCTTT. Translated: CAGSIRQGDTEAFF. The rearrangement links TRBV19 to TRBJ1-1; TRBD1 aligns across 9 bases. The CDR3 length is 14 residues. Looked up from germline, CDR1 is LNHDA and CDR2 is SQIVND (reference sequence). Complete variable domain (other parts from reference TRBV19 and TRBJ1-1): DGGITQSPKYLFRKEGQNVTLSCEQNLNHDAMYWYRQDPGQGLRLIYYSQIVNDFQKGDIAEGYSVSREKKESFPLTVTSAQKNPTAFYLCAGSIRQGDTEAFFGQGTRLTVV.

Here the CDR3 reads CASSAGTSGGYEQYF. The CDR3 DNA reads TGTGCCAGCAGCGCTGGGACTAGCGGGGGCTACGAGCAGTACTTC. This chain uses TRBV9 with TRBJ2-7; 14 bases map to TRBD2. CDR1 SGDLS and CDR2 YYNGEE come from the germline V gene. The CDR3 extends over 15 amino acids. J lost 3 bases, V lost 3 bases, and 2 bases had no gene match. Filled out from reference TRBV9 and TRBJ2-7, the complete variable domain reads DSGVTQTPKHLITATGQRVTLRCSPRSGDLSVYWYQQSLDQGLQFLIQYYNGEERAKGNILERFSAQQFPDLHSELNLSSLELGDSALYFCASSAGTSGGYEQYFGPGTRLTVT.

This clonotype was seen ten or more times. This rearrangement joins TRBV6-5 to TRBJ1-2; no clear D. This CDR3 is 15 amino acids long. V lost 2 bases and J lost 4, with 14 bases in between. Germline-derived CDR1 and CDR2 are MNHEY and SVGAGI. The CDR3 DNA is TGTGCCAGCAGTTACAATCCCCGTGACCCCTATGGCTACACCTTC. This sequence encodes CASSYNPRDPYGYTF.

Concerning this clonotype: The junction differs from germline at one of its ends, possibly a read error. The chain joins TRBV7-6 to TRBJ2-5, with TRBD2 identical over 13 bases. Per the germline V gene, CDR1 is SGHVS and CDR2 is FNYEAQ. This CDR3 contains 17 residues. The CDR3 DNA sequence: TGTGCTAGCAGCTTAAGGACTAGCGGGGGACACCAAGAGACCCAGTACTTC. This encodes CASSLRTSGGHQETQYF.

This clonotype was counted between two and nine times. This chain connects TRBV19 to TRBJ2-1; 8 bases are shared with TRBD2. V dropped 4 bases and J dropped 2; count of bases not matched to a gene: 10. CDR1 is LNHDA and CDR2 is SQIVND in the germline V gene (reference sequence). The CDR3 has 17 residues. CDR3 sequence reads: CASSTSPAGGPYNEQFF. Written as DNA, the CDR3 is TGTGCCAGTAGTACCAGTCCCGCGGGGGGTCCCTACAATGAGCAGTTCTTC.

V usage is TRBV15 and J usage is TRBJ2-3; 7 nucleotides line up with TRBD2. The germline V gene encodes CDR1 LNHNV and CDR2 YYDKDF (reference sequence). V shed 3 bases, J shed 3 bases, and the junction held 3 bases outside the gene matches. The CDR3 covers 14 residues. This chain's CDR3 is CATSRGEGTDTQYF. The CDR3 region has the DNA TGTGCCACCAGCAGGGGGGAGGGGACAGATACGCAGTATTTT.

This clonotype showed up just a few times. This chain connects TRBV6-5 to TRBJ1-6, with TRBD1 matching 9 bases. Losses at the gene ends were 5 bases for V and 5 bases for J; bases not matched to a gene: 1. Germline CDR1 and CDR2: MNHEY and SVGAGI. The CDR3 length is 14 residues. The CDR3 bases are TGTGCCAGCAGTCGGACAGGGGATAATTCACCCCTCCACTTT. Translated, it gives CASSRTGDNSPLHF.

V and J are TRBV27 and TRBJ2-5; the D gene is possibly TRBD1 (5 bases). In germline, CDR1 is MNHEY, CDR2 SMNVEV (reference sequence). The CDR3 runs 14 residues. V gave up 5 bases and J gave up 0 bases, with 10 bases separating them. CDR3 in DNA: TGTGCCAGCAGTACGTCAGGGTACCAAGAGACCCAGTACTTC. Its translation: CASSTSGYQETQYF.

This clonotype appeared many times. The V call is TRBV11-2, the J call TRBJ2-7; 7 bases are shared with TRBD2. Germline trimming cut 2 bases from V and 2 bases from J; bases unmatched to any gene: 6. Germline CDR1 SGHAT, CDR2 FQNNGV. CDR3 length: 15 amino acids. Here the CDR3 reads CASSLTAGEAYEQYV. In nucleotides, the CDR3 is TGTGCCAGCAGCTTAACTGCGGGGGAAGCCTACGAGCAGTACGTC.

This clonotype was found a few times. The chain is built from TRBV2 and TRBJ1-3; D is possibly TRBD1 (6 bases). V was shortened by 9 bases and J by 4 bases, with 19 bases between the two germline ends. This CDR3 comprises 15 residues. The V gene's germline CDR1 is SNHLY and CDR2 FYNNEI. The CDR3 loop reads CASLKGTSGGNTIYF. The CDR3, as DNA: TGTGCCAGTCTAAAAGGGACATCAGGGGGAAACACCATATATTTT.

This clonotype was counted a few times. The rearrangement joins TRBV12-3 or TRBV12-4 to TRBJ1-1; D might be TRBD1 (5 bases). Trimming took 0 bases from V and 4 from J, leaving 12 bases between them. The CDR3 totals 15 residues. CDR3 DNA: TGTGCCAGCAGTTTAGCGAATATGGGGGGCACTGAAGCTTTCTTT. Encoded protein: CASSLANMGGTEAFF.

The chain uses TRBV7-9 and TRBJ2-7; D is possibly TRBD1 (5 bases). V was pared by 4 bases and J by 1 base, with 14 bases between. CDR1 and CDR2 from the germline V gene are SEHNR and FQNEAQ (reference sequence). The CDR3 has 15 amino acids. The CDR3 is CASSSSQGRSYEQYV. The CDR3, as DNA: TGTGCCAGCAGCTCCTCGCAGGGTAGATCCTACGAGCAGTACGTC.

This clonotype has just a few counts. The chain couples TRBV13 to TRBJ1-1, with D maybe TRBD1 (6 bases). The V gene's germline CDR1 is PRHDT and CDR2 FYEKMQ (reference sequence). Trimming stripped 5 bases from V and 3 bases from J, with 10 bases between. This CDR3 has 13 residues. The DNA of the CDR3 is TGTGCCAGCAGCGGACAGCCGCACACTGAAGCTTTCTTT. Its translation: CASSGQPHTEAFF.

This sequence joins TRBV12-3 or TRBV12-4 and TRBJ1-6, with no clear D. This CDR3 has 15 amino acids. V lost 2 bases, J lost 8 bases, and 13 bases lay in between. In nucleotides, the CDR3 is TGTGCCAGCAGTTTATCGTGGCAGGTATATTCACCCCTCCACTTT. Translating it yields CASSLSWQVYSPLHF.

This clonotype was detected only a few times. A junction end diverges from the germline sequence, so it may reflect a read error. The gene calls are TRBV10-3 and TRBJ2-1; 9 positions agree with TRBD1. This CDR3 has 12 residues. Germline assignment: CDR1 ENHRY and CDR2 SYGVKD. CDR3 sequence: CAISDSRDREIF. CDR3 nucleotides: TGTGCCATCAGTGATTCCCGGGACAGGGAAATCTTC.

This sequence joins TRBV2 and TRBJ1-2, with D possibly TRBD1 on 5 matching bases. Looked up from germline, CDR1 is SNHLY and CDR2 is FYNNEI. This CDR3 is 13 amino acids long. Trimming shortened V by 8 bases and J by 2 bases, and 12 bases separated the two germline ends. The CDR3 sequence is CASFSRQNYGYTF. In nucleotides, the CDR3 is TGTGCCAGCTTCTCGAGACAGAACTATGGCTACACCTTC.

This chain connects TRBV7-8 to TRBJ1-4, with a possible D match to TRBD1 (6 bases). Germline V gene lookup returns CDR1 SGHVS and CDR2 FQNEAQ. V was cut by 5 bases and J by 5 bases, with 15 bases left in between. This CDR3 is 15 amino acids long. The CDR3 coding sequence is TGTGCCAGCAGCGCCCGCCTTGACAGGAATGAAAAACTGTTTTTT. Its translation: CASSARLDRNEKLFF.

The chain employs TRBV5-1 and TRBJ1-1, with a weak D call TRBD1 (5 bases). The germline gives CDR1 SGHRS, CDR2 YFSETQ. The CDR3 is 16 amino acids. Trimming took 0 bases from V and 5 from J, leaving 17 bases between them. Here the CDR3 reads CASSLASDNLRTEAFF. CDR3 bases: TGCGCCAGCAGCTTGGCCTCGGACAACTTACGAACTGAAGCTTTCTTT.